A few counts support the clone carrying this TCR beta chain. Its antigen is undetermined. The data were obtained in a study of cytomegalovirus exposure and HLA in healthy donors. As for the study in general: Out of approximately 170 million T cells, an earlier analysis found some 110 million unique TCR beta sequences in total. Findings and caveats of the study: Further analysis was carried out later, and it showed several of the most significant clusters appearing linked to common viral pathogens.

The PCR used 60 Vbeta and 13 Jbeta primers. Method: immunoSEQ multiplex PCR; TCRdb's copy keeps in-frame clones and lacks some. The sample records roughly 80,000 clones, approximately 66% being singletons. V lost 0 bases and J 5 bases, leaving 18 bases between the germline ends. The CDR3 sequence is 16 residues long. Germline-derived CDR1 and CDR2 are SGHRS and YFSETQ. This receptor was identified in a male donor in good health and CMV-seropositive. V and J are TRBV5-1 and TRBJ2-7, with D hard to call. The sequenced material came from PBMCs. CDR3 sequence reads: CASSLGWADLPDEQYF. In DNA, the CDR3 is TGCGCCAGCAGCTTGGGTTGGGCAGACCTCCCGGACGAGCAGTACTTC.